Listed below are T cell receptor beta chains from one sample, sequenced in a study of T-cell memory formation after mild COVID-19. TCRdb processed the 5' RACE reads anew with MiXCR; each CDR3 protein has one entry. The data hold around 150,000 distinct CDR3 sequences, with roughly 15% observed a single time. The sequenced sample was PBMCs or a T cell subset sorted from them (not recorded which). The receptors were sampled from an adult woman who had mild COVID-19 (a few samples of this study predate the infection). Cell type and time point are not known. The CDR3 runs from the conserved cysteine through the conserved F or W. Fields, in order: V gene, clone size, D gene, J gene, CDR3 protein, CDR3 DNA. A D gene is named only where the DNA matches it firmly. Clone size is stated in some rows and not others, as once, few, many or a class when expanded.

TRBV10-3	few	TRBD1	TRBJ2-7	CAISGTGSTYEQYF	TGTGCCATATCCGGGACAGGGTCGACCTACGAGCAGTACTTC
TRBV19	-	TRBD1	TRBJ1-2	CASSIRLGTGYRGYGYTF	TGTGCCAGTAGTATTCGACTCGGGACAGGGTATCGTGGCTATGGCTACACCTTC
TRBV6-2/TRBV6-3	many	TRBD1	TRBJ1-1	CASRDRVTEAFF	TGTGCCAGCAGGGACAGGGTCACTGAAGCTTTCTTT
TRBV20-1	-	TRBD2	TRBJ2-3	CSARRAGASTDTQYF	TGCAGTGCTAGACGAGCGGGAGCTAGCACAGATACGCAGTATTTT
TRBV5-1	-	-	TRBJ1-1	CASSLALTEGTEAFF	TGCGCCAGCAGCTTGGCCCTGACGGAGGGAACTGAAGCTTTCTTT
TRBV7-3	-	TRBD2	TRBJ2-5	CASSLTVPSGRMETQYF	TGTGCCAGCAGCTTAACGGTACCTAGCGGGAGAATGGAGACCCAGTACTTC
TRBV4-2	once	-	TRBJ2-5	CASSRHRGAQETQYF	TGTGCCAGCAGCCGCCACCGGGGTGCTCAAGAGACCCAGTACTTC
TRBV6-4	many	-	TRBJ2-2	CASSGQSTGELFF	TGTGCCAGCAGTGGACAGTCCACCGGGGAGCTGTTTTTT
TRBV4-2	-	-	TRBJ1-5	CASSQEEGGNQPQHF	TGTGCCAGCAGCCAAGAAGAGGGGGGTAATCAGCCCCAGCATTTT
TRBV6-2/TRBV6-3	-	-	TRBJ2-1	CASSYYDLAFTEQFF	TGTGCCAGCAGTTACTACGACCTAGCATTCACTGAGCAGTTCTTC
TRBV11-2	few	-	TRBJ2-7	CASSQLTGSYEQYF	TGTGCCAGCAGCCAGCTGACAGGAAGCTACGAGCAGTACTTC